This T cell receptor beta chain was retrieved from a study of blood T cells in healthy people across ages. Regarding the study as a whole: The long-lived group displayed more naive CD4+ cells, plus higher diversity, than the aged donors did.

It was with a sample-barcoded 5' primer and a J-beta primer mix that a second PCR of about 7 to 12 cycles was run. The authors tagged each cDNA molecule using a template-switch adaptor with 12 random nucleotides. TCRdb re-derived calls from the 5' RACE reads in MiXCR, one entry per CDR3 protein. The sample records 540,000 or so distinct CDR3 sequences, 25% to 30% being singletons. Concerning this clonotype itself: Antigen specificity is unknown. Sequence at one end of the junction differs from germline and may be a read error.

Germline CDR1 and CDR2: SGHRS and YFSETQ. CDR3 size: 15 residues. About 9.6 milliliters of peripheral blood were drawn from each donor into EDTA-treated tubes. No fewer than 5.5 micrograms of total RNA were isolated from every sample. The chain joins TRBV5-1 to TRBJ1-1; 7 nucleotides line up with TRBD1. The clonotype comes from a woman in her seventies in good health. Sequencing was performed on blood. CDR3 loop: CVSSLSRQGGTEAFF. CDR3 DNA: TGCGTCAGCAGCTTGTCTAGGCAGGGGGGCACTGAAGCTTTCTTT.